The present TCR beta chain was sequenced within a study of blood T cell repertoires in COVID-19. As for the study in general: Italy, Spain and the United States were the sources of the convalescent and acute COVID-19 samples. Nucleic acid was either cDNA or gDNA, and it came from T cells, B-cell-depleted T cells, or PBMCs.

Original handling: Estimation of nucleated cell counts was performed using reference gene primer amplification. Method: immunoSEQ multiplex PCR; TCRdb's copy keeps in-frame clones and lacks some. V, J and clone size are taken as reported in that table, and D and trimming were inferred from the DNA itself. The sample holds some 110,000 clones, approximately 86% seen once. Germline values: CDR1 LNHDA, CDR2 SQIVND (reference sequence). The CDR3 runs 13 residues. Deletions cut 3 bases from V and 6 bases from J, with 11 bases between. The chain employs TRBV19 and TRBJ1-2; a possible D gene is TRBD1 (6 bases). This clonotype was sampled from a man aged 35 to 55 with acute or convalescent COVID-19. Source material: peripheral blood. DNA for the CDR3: TGTGCCAGTAGTATCCCCAGGGGAAATGGCTACACCTTC. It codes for CASSIPRGNGYTF.